The next 18 T cell receptor beta chains were all read from a single sample in a study of Graves' ophthalmopathy and Graves' hyperthyroidism. For repertoire sequencing, the TCR beta CDR3 regions were amplified from RNA transcripts. The first round was an RT-PCR with HTBI primers, and the second round was a multiplex PCR. MiXCR, applied by TCRdb to the multiplex PCR reads, yields one record per CDR3 protein. The table records some 1.1 million distinct CDR3 sequences, about 40% of them present only once. The sample consisted of peripheral blood or thyroid tissue (not recorded which). These receptors came from an adult man with Graves' hyperthyroidism.

V is TRBV15 and J is TRBJ2-6; D remains ambiguous. This CDR3 contains 13 residues. The germline gives CDR1 LNHNV, CDR2 YYDKDF (reference sequence). V dropped 2 bases and J dropped 5 bases, with 4 bases sitting between them. This CDR3 is CATSRPRANVLTF. The CDR3 region has the DNA TGTGCCACCAGCAGACCCAGGGCCAACGTCCTGACTTTC.

This clonotype was counted a few times. The genes are TRBV5-1 and TRBJ1-1, with D perhaps matching TRBD1 (5 bases). The V gene's germline CDR1 is SGHRS and CDR2 YFSETQ. Trimming stripped 4 bases from V and 0 bases from J, with 10 bases between. CDR3 length: 14 residues. CDR3 protein: CASSRGTMNTEAFF. DNA of the CDR3: TGCGCCAGCAGCCGGGGGACTATGAACACTGAAGCTTTCTTT.

There are many counts of this clonotype. DNA for the CDR3: TGCAGTGCTAGGCCCAGGGCCACTGAAGCTTTCTTT. It specifies CSARPRATEAFF. This rearrangement joins TRBV20-1 to TRBJ1-1; a possible D gene is TRBD1 (5 bases). Between the trimmed V and J ends, which lost 3 bases and 4 bases, there was a span of 9 bases. The CDR3 runs to 12 residues. Germline CDR1 and CDR2: DFQATT and SNEGSKA (reference sequence).

In this sample, this clonotype turned up a few times. This chain uses TRBV6-6 with TRBJ1-6; D is ambiguous. CDR1 is MNHNY and CDR2 is SVGAGI in the germline V gene (reference sequence). The ends were cut back, 5 bases at V and 12 bases at J, with 14 bases in the middle. This CDR3 spans 13 amino acids. CDR3 nucleotide sequence: TGTGCCAGCAGTCGACGTGAAGGGCAACCCCTCCACTTT. This encodes CASSRREGQPLHF.

This clonotype turned up a few times. V usage is TRBV9 and J usage is TRBJ1-1, with D uncertain. Trimming took off 3 bases at V and 3 bases at J, with 9 bases between the two ends. This CDR3 comprises 13 residues. The germline gives CDR1 SGDLS, CDR2 YYNGEE. CDR3 residues: CASSGGSDTEAFF. The CDR3 bases are TGTGCCAGCAGCGGCGGGTCGGACACTGAAGCTTTCTTT.

The V and J genes are TRBV29-1 and TRBJ2-6; a possible D gene is TRBD1 (5 bases). The length of the CDR3 is 12 residues. Germline V gene data show CDR1 as SQVTM and CDR2 as ANQGSEA. Trimming cost V 7 bases and J 13 bases, with 17 bases left between them. CDR3 in DNA: TGCAGCGCCCAAGGGGTGCTTAGGGTCCTGACTTTC. Translation: CSAQGVLRVLTF.

This clonotype appeared a few times. The chain has TRBV5-4 and TRBJ2-5; 9 positions match TRBD2. This CDR3 comprises 15 residues. J was trimmed by 2 bases and V by 4 bases; bases with no gene match: 6. Germline CDR1 and CDR2: SGHNT and YYREEE (reference sequence). The DNA of the CDR3 is TGTGCCAGCAGCCGGGGACTAGCAGTGCAAGAGACCCAGTACTTC. It is translated as CASSRGLAVQETQYF. The entire variable domain, with the rest obtained from reference TRBV5-4 and TRBJ2-5, is as follows: ETGVTQSPTHLIKTRGQQVTLRCSSQSGHNTVSWYQQALGQGPQFIFQYYREEENGRGNFPPRFSGLQFPNYSSELNVNALELDDSALYLCASSRGLAVQETQYFGPGTRLLVL.

This clonotype has more than one count but fewer than ten. The CDR3 protein is CASSGQVPSMGSEQYF. CDR3 coding DNA: TGCGCCAGCAGCGGACAAGTTCCATCAATGGGGTCCGAGCAGTACTTC. The chain uses TRBV5-1 and TRBJ2-7; D perhaps matches TRBD1 (5 bases). V shed 4 bases and J shed 6 bases, with 23 bases lying between them. This CDR3 has 16 residues. Germline V lookup: CDR1 SGHRS, CDR2 YFSETQ.

The rearrangement joins TRBV5-8 to TRBJ2-7; D is tentatively TRBD1 or TRBD2 (5 bases each). The V end was cut by 6 bases, the J end by 4 bases, with 17 bases between. Germline CDR1 and CDR2: SGHTS and YDEGEE. CDR3 length: 14 residues. CDR3 sequence reads: CASIPSGLRYEQYF. The CDR3 DNA reads TGTGCCAGCATCCCCTCGGGGCTAAGGTACGAGCAGTACTTC.

The chain carries TRBV4-1 and TRBJ1-5; TRBD1 agrees at 12 bases. Germline CDR1 reads MGHRA; CDR2 reads YSYEKL. Germline trimming cut 0 bases from V and 7 bases from J; bases unmatched to any gene: 7. The CDR3 runs to 17 residues. For the CDR3, the DNA is TGCGCCAGCAGCCAAGAATTCGGGACAGGGGGCGGGCAGCCCCAGCATTTT. It codes for CASSQEFGTGGGQPQHF.

The CDR3 is CASSRVGSKSDTQYF. In DNA, the CDR3 is TGCGCCAGCAGCCGTGTGGGATCCAAGTCAGATACGCAGTATTTT. The V and J genes are TRBV4-1 and TRBJ2-3; no definite D call. Germline CDR1 reads MGHRA; CDR2 reads YSYEKL. CDR3 length equals 15 residues. The V and J ends lost 4 bases and 4 bases respectively, with 15 bases between them.

J is TRBJ2-7 and V is TRBV10-2; 7 nucleotides align to TRBD2. The V segment lost 4 bases and the J segment 4 bases; nucleotides outside the gene matches: 10. There are 15 residues in the CDR3. CDR1 is WSHSY, CDR2 SAAADI, per germline. Here the CDR3 reads CASSAGLVGPYEQYF. CDR3 nucleotides: TGCGCCAGCAGTGCCGGACTAGTGGGGCCTTACGAGCAGTACTTC.

The chain uses TRBV29-1 and TRBJ1-2; D is perhaps TRBD1 (6 bases). This CDR3 is built from 12 residues. Germline CDR1 reads SQVTM; CDR2 reads ANQGSEA. Trimming took 8 bases from V and 8 from J, leaving 18 bases between them. CDR3 in DNA: TGCAGCTTGGCCTCGGGGGCGGACGGCTACACCTTC. Its translation is CSLASGADGYTF. Filled out from reference TRBV29-1 and TRBJ1-2, the complete variable domain reads SAVISQKPSRDICQRGTSLTIQCQVDSQVTMMFWYRQQPGQSLTLIATANQGSEATYESGFVIDKFPISRPNLTFSTLTVSNMSPEDSSIYLCSLASGADGYTFGSGTRLTVV.

The chain carries TRBV20-1 and TRBJ2-7; 7 bases map to TRBD1. This CDR3 is built from 15 residues. V dropped 1 base and J dropped 5; count of bases not matched to a gene: 11. The germline CDR1 and CDR2 sequences are DFQATT and SNEGSKA (reference sequence). CDR3 nucleotides: TGCAGTGCTAGAGCTAGGACAGGTATTAGGGACGAGCAGTACTTC. Its translation: CSARARTGIRDEQYF.

This clonotype showed up just a few times. The junction differs from germline at one of its ends, possibly a read error. This chain joins TRBV9 and TRBJ2-7, with no clear D. The CDR3 is made up of 13 amino acids. Per germline, CDR1 SGDLS and CDR2 YYNGEE. The CDR3 protein is CASSQELNGEQYF. CDR3 DNA sequence: TGCGCCAGCAGCCAAGAATTAAACGGGGAGCAGTACTTC. Supplemented by reference TRBV9 and TRBJ2-7, the full variable domain reads DSGVTQTPKHLITATGQRVTLRCSPRSGDLSVYWYQQSLDQGLQFLIQYYNGEERAKGNILERFSAQQFPDLHSELNLSSLELGDSALYFCASSQELNGEQYFGPGTRLTVT.

This chain uses TRBV18 with TRBJ2-5; no firm D call. The V and J ends lost 5 bases and 2 bases respectively, with 12 bases between them. CDR1 KGHSH and CDR2 LQKENI come from the germline V gene. The CDR3 sequence is 14 residues long. Here the CDR3 reads CASSKVGQQETQYF. The CDR3 DNA follows: TGTGCCAGCTCAAAGGTTGGGCAGCAAGAGACCCAGTACTTC.

This clonotype showed up many times. V usage is TRBV11-2 and J usage is TRBJ1-1, with D maybe TRBD1 (5 bases). Per the germline V gene, CDR1 is SGHAT and CDR2 is FQNNGV. The CDR3 runs 16 residues. Trimming pared 4 bases from V and 1 base from J, leaving 16 bases between. The CDR3: CASSSPRGGGNTEAFF. In nucleotides, the CDR3 is TGTGCCAGCAGCTCCCCACGGGGGGGTGGGAACACTGAAGCTTTCTTT.

The chain employs TRBV29-1 and TRBJ2-7; D gene ambiguous. The CDR3 consists of 10 residues. Trimming stripped 8 bases from V and 3 bases from J, with 8 bases between. Looked up from germline, CDR1 is SQVTM and CDR2 is ANQGSEA. CDR3 residues: CSLDNYEQYF. The CDR3 coding sequence is TGCAGCTTAGACAACTACGAGCAGTACTTC.